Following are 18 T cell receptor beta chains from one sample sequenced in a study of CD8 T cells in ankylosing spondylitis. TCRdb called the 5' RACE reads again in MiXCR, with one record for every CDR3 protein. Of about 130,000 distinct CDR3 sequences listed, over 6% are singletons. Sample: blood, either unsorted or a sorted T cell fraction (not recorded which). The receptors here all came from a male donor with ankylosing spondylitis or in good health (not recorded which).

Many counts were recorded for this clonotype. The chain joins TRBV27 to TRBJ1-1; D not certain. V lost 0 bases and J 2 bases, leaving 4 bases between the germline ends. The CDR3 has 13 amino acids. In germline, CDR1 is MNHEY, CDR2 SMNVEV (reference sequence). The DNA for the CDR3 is TGTGCCAGCAGTTTATCAGACAACACTGAAGCTTTCTTT. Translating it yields CASSLSDNTEAFF.

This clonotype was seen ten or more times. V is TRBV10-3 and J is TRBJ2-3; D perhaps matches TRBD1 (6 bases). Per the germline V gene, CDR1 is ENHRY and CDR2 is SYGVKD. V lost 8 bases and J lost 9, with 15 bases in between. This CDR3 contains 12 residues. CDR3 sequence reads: CAIGARQDTQYF. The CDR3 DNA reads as TGTGCCATCGGGGCCCGACAGGACACGCAGTATTTT.

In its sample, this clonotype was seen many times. Written as DNA, the CDR3 is TGCGCCAGCAGCTTGCGTCTGAGCGGAAGCACAGATACGCAGTATTTT. Amino acid sequence: CASSLRLSGSTDTQYF. V and J are TRBV5-1 and TRBJ2-3; possible D gene TRBD2, 5 bases. V was shortened by 1 base and J by 0 bases, with 12 bases between the two germline ends. Per germline, CDR1 SGHRS and CDR2 YFSETQ. CDR3 length: 16 amino acids.

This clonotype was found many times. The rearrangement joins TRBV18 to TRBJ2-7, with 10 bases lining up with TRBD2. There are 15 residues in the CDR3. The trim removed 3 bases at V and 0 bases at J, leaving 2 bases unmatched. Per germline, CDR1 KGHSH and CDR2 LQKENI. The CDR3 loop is CASSPIAGGSYEQYF. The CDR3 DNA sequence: TGTGCCAGCTCACCCATAGCGGGGGGCTCCTACGAGCAGTACTTC. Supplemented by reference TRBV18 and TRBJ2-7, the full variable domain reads NAGVMQNPRHLVRRRGQEARLRCSPMKGHSHVYWYRQLPEEGLKFMVYLQKENIIDESGMPKERFSAEFPKEGPSILRIQQVVRGDSAAYFCASSPIAGGSYEQYFGPGTRLTVT.

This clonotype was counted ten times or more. CDR3 loop: CASSQGGQSNYEQYF. CDR3 sequence (DNA): TGCGCCAGCAGCCAAGGGGGACAAAGCAACTACGAGCAGTACTTC. The chain couples TRBV4-3 to TRBJ2-7, with D tentatively TRBD1 (6 bases). Germline CDR1 is LGHNA and CDR2 is YSLEER. V dropped 1 base and J dropped 3 bases, with 13 bases sitting between them. The CDR3 spans 15 residues.

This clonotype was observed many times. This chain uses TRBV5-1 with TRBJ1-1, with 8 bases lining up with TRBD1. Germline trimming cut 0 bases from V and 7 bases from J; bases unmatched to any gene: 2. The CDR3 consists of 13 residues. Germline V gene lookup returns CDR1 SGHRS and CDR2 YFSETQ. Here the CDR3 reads CASSLAGGGEAFF. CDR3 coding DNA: TGCGCCAGCAGCTTGGCAGGGGGCGGTGAAGCTTTCTTT.

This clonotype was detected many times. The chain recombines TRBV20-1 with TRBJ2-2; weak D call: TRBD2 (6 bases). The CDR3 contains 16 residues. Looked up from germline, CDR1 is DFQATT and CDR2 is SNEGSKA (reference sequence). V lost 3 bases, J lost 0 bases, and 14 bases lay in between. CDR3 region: CSASPRGTPNTGELFF. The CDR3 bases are TGCAGTGCTAGTCCCCGGGGGACTCCGAACACCGGGGAGCTGTTTTTT.

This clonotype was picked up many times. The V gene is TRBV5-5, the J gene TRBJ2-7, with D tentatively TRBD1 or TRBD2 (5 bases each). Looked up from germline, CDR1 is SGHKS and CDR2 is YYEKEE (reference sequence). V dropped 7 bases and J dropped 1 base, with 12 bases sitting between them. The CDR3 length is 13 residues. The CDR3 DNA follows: TGTGCCAGCCGTGGGGACGGTTCCTACGAGCAGTACTTC. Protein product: CASRGDGSYEQYF.

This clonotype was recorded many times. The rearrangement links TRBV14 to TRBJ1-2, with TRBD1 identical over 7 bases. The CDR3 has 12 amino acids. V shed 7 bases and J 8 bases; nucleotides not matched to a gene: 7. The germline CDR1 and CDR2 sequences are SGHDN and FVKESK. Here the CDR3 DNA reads TGTGCCAGCACCCGAGACAGGGTGGGCTACACCTTC. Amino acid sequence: CASTRDRVGYTF.

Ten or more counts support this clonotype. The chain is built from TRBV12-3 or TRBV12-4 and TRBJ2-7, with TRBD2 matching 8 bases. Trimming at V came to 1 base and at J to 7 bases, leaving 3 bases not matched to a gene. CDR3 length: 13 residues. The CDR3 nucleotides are TGTGCCAGCAGTTTAGGGCTAGCGGGTGAGCAGTACTTC. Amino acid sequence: CASSLGLAGEQYF.

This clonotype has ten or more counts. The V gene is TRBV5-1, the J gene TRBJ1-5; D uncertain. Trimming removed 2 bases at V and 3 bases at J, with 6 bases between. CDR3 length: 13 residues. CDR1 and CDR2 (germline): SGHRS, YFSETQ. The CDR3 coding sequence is TGCGCCAGCAGCTTAGGGAACAATCAGCCCCAGCATTTT. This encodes CASSLGNNQPQHF.

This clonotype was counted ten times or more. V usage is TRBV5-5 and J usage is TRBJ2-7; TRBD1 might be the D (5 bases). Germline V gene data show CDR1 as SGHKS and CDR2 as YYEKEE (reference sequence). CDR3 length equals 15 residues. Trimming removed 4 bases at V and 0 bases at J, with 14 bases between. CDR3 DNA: TGTGCCAGCAGCCAACAGGCCGGGCTCTCCTACGAGCAGTACTTC. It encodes CASSQQAGLSYEQYF.

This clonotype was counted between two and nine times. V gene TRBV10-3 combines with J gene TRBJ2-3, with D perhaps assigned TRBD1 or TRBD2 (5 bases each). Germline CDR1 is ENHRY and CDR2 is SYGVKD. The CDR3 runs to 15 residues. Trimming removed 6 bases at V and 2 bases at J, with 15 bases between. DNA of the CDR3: TGTGCCATCAGCGGGACCCTCCAGATCACAGATACGCAGTATTTT. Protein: CAISGTLQITDTQYF.

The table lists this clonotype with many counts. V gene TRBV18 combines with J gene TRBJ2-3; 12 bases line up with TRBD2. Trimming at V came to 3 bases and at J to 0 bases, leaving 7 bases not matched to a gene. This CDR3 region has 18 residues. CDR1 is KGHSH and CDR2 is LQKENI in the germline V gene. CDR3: CASSPYPTSGRSTDTQYF. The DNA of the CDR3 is TGTGCCAGCTCACCCTACCCGACTAGCGGGAGAAGCACAGATACGCAGTATTTT.

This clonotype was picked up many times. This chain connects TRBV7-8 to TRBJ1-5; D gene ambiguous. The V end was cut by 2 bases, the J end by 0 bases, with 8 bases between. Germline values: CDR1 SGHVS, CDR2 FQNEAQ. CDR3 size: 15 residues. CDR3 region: CASSLTRNSNQPQHF. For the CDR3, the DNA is TGTGCCAGCAGCTTAACCAGGAATAGCAATCAGCCCCAGCATTTT.

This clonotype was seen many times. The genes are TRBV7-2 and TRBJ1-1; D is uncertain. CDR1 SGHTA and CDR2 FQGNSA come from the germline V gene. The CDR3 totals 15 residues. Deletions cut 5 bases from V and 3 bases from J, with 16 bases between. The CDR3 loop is CASSPRPRGYTEAFF. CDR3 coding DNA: TGTGCCAGCAGCCCCCGACCCCGAGGGTACACTGAAGCTTTCTTT. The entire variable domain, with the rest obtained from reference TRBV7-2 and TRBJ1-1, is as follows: GAGVSQSPSNKVTEKGKDVELRCDPISGHTALYWYRQSLGQGLEFLIYFQGNSAPDKSGLPSDRFSAERTGGSVSTLTIQRTQQEDSAVYLCASSPRPRGYTEAFFGQGTRLTVV.

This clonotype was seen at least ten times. The CDR3, as DNA: TGCGCCAGCAGCTTGAAGACTAGCGGGATCAGCACAGATACGCAGTATTTT. Translated, it gives CASSLKTSGISTDTQYF. The V call is TRBV5-1, the J call TRBJ2-3; 11 nucleotides match TRBD2. The V and J ends lost 1 base and 0 bases, in that order; junction bases with no gene match: 4. Germline V lookup: CDR1 SGHRS, CDR2 YFSETQ. The CDR3 is made up of 17 amino acids.

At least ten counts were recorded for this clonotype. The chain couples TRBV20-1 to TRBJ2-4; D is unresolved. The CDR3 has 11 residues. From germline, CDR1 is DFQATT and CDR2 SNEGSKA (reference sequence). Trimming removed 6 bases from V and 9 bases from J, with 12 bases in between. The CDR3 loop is CSASWSAIQYF. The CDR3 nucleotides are TGCAGTGCGTCTTGGTCCGCCATTCAGTACTTC.